Sequencing of this T cell receptor (beta chain) was carried out in a study of PD-L1 blockade in urothelial cancer. For the study at large: Blood samples contained a median about 130,000 T cells.

Time point reported: peripheral blood 6 weeks after treatment start. Method: immunoSEQ multiplex PCR; TCRdb's copy keeps in-frame clones and lacks some. The repertoire holds 83,000 or so clones, with 70% to 90% as singletons. Trimming took off 1 base at V and 4 bases at J, with 11 bases between the two ends. The CDR3 runs to 15 residues. Germline loops: CDR1 MGHRA, CDR2 YSYEKL. The V and J genes are TRBV4-1 and TRBJ2-1; D ambiguous. The sequencing used PBMCs, collected around atezolizumab (anti-PD-L1) treatment. This sequence originates from an older man with urothelial cancer. CDR3 in DNA: TGCGCCAGCAGCCAAGGCAGACACCTTTACAATGAGCAGTTCTTC. Protein sequence: CASSQGRHLYNEQFF.